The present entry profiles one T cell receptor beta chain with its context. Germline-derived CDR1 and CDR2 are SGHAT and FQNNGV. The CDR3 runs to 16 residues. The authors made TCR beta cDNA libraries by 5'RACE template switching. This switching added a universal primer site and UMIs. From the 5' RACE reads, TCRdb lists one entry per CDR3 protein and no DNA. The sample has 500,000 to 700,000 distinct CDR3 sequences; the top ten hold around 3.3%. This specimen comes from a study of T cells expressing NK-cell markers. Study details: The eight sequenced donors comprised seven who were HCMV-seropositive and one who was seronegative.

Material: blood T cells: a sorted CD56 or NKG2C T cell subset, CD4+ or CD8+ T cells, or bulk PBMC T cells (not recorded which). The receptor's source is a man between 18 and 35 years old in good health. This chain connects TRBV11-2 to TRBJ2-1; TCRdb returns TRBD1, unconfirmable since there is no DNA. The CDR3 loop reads CASSLERDTRYNEQFF.